The 20 T cell receptor beta chains given below trace back to one sample, sequenced in a study of Ad26.COV2.S vaccination and SARS-CoV-2 variants (dated by TCRdb to the early 2020s). Libraries came from the immunoSEQ multiplex PCR assay. Held by TCRdb, this immuneACCESS table contains in-frame sequences only and omits some clones. Under half of the omission traces to an unresolved V gene where checked; the cause of the rest is unknown. This sample gives about 350,000 clones in total; roughly 90% of them show up just once. Jointly, the top ten make up approximately 12% of the sample. What this sample's treatment or condition label stands for: 19 received Ad26.COV2.S at low or high dose, single or two shots; about five received placebo; per-sample allocation not given. Repertoires of vaccine and placebo recipients were sequenced from samples collected on day 63 after the first injection. The source was peripheral blood, collected in a trial of Ad26.COV2.S vaccine versus placebo. The receptor set was obtained from a person between 18 and 65 years old who received the Ad26.COV2.S COVID-19 vaccine or a placebo.

A single count supports this clone. CDR3 in amino acids: CASSMGGGTETQYF. The CDR3 DNA follows: TGTGCCAGTAGTATGGGCGGGGGCACTGAGACCCAGTACTTC. The J gene is TRBJ2-5, the V gene TRBV19; a weak D match, TRBD2 (7 bases). Trimming removed 3 bases from V and 5 bases from J, with 13 bases in between. The CDR3 length is 14 residues. Germline-derived CDR1 and CDR2 are LNHDA and SQIVND (reference sequence).

This clone has a single count. The V call is TRBV24-1, the J call TRBJ2-1, with TRBD2 matching over 13 bases. The V gene's germline CDR1 is KGHDR and CDR2 SFDVKD. The CDR3 sequence is 15 residues long. V gave up 7 bases and J gave up 8 bases; unmatched junction bases: 7. DNA for the CDR3: TGTGCCACCAGAGACCCCGGGACTAGCGGGGATGAGCAGTTCTTC. Protein: CATRDPGTSGDEQFF.

This sequence joins TRBV19 and TRBJ1-1; no reliable D call. CDR1 is LNHDA, CDR2 SQIVND, per germline (reference sequence). The V end was cut by 1 base, the J end by 1 base, with 10 bases between. This CDR3 has 15 residues. In DNA, the CDR3 is TGTGCCAGTAGTATAGTTTTTCTCCCGAACACTGAAGCTTTCTTT. Protein product: CASSIVFLPNTEAFF.

The chain recombines TRBV19 with TRBJ1-5; tentative D call: TRBD1 (6 bases). CDR1 LNHDA and CDR2 SQIVND come from the germline V gene (reference sequence). V was clipped by 5 bases and J by 4 bases, with 12 bases between them. This CDR3 comprises 14 residues. In nucleotides, the CDR3 is TGTGCCAGTAGTGCAGGGGTGGGTAATCAGCCCCAGCATTTT. Translation gives CASSAGVGNQPQHF.

V usage is TRBV5-4 and J usage is TRBJ2-7, with D perhaps TRBD1 (5 bases). The V end was cut by 4 bases, the J end by 0 bases, with 14 bases between. There are 15 residues in the CDR3. The germline V gene has CDR1 SGHNT and CDR2 YYREEE (reference sequence). In DNA, the CDR3 is TGTGCCAGCAGCACACCGACAGAAGTCTCCTACGAGCAGTACTTC. Its protein is CASSTPTEVSYEQYF.

Details on this clone: This same CDR3 is encoded by further DNA sequences in the sample. The genes are TRBV19 and TRBJ1-1; tentative D call: TRBD1 (5 bases). The ends were cut back, 3 bases at V and 6 bases at J, with 8 bases in the middle. CDR3 length: 12 amino acids. Germline V gives CDR1 LNHDA, CDR2 SQIVND (reference sequence). This CDR3 is CASSMGGAEAFF. CDR3 coding DNA: TGTGCCAGTAGTATGGGGGGGGCTGAAGCTTTCTTT. Filled out from reference TRBV19 and TRBJ1-1, the complete variable domain reads DGGITQSPKYLFRKEGQNVTLSCEQNLNHDAMYWYRQDPGQGLRLIYYSQIVNDFQKGDIAEGYSVSREKKESFPLTVTSAQKNPTAFYLCASSMGGAEAFFGQGTRLTVV.

The V call is TRBV2, the J call TRBJ2-1, with 12 bases identical to TRBD2. The V gene's germline CDR1 is SNHLY and CDR2 FYNNEI. The CDR3 is made up of 15 amino acids. With 7 bases clipped from V and 7 bases from J, the junction kept 8 bases outside the gene matches. The CDR3: CASTSTSGGFNEQFF. The DNA of the CDR3 is TGTGCCAGCACTTCGACTAGCGGGGGTTTTAATGAGCAGTTCTTC.

The rearrangement links TRBV7-9 to TRBJ2-7, with TRBD1 as a possible D gene (5 bases). V was clipped by 3 bases and J by 4 bases, with 13 bases between them. Germline assignment: CDR1 SEHNR and CDR2 FQNEAQ (reference sequence). The CDR3 totals 14 residues. CDR3 in amino acids: CASSLTVLDYEQYF. CDR3 bases: TGTGCCAGCAGCTTGACAGTCCTTGATTACGAGCAGTACTTC.

The chain recombines TRBV4-2 with TRBJ2-7, with 9 bases lining up with TRBD1. Germline V gene sequence: CDR1 LGHNA, CDR2 YNFKEQ. After removal of 2 bases from V and 5 bases from J, the junction contained 10 bases not matched to a gene. CDR3 length: 16 residues. The CDR3 is CASSQLSGTGRHEQYF. CDR3 DNA sequence: TGTGCCAGCAGCCAACTTTCCGGGACAGGGCGTCACGAGCAGTACTTC.

The V call is TRBV6-5, the J call TRBJ2-7; possibly TRBD1 or TRBD2 for D (6 bases each). With 3 bases removed from V and 7 bases from J, the gap between germline ends came to 19 bases. The V gene's germline CDR1 is MNHEY and CDR2 SVGAGI. This CDR3 has 15 residues. Here the CDR3 DNA reads TGTGCCAGCAGTTATGAACCCTCGGGGGCGAGTGAGCAGTACTTC. Its protein product is CASSYEPSGASEQYF.

This clone has only a few counts. The chain uses TRBV4-1 and TRBJ1-3; D remains ambiguous. CDR3 length equals 17 residues. The germline CDR1 and CDR2 sequences are MGHRA and YSYEKL. V lost 4 bases and J 4 bases, leaving 20 bases between the germline ends. CDR3 nucleotide sequence: TGCGCCAGCAGCCGTGGCGGGTTGGTCAGCGGGGGAAACACCATATATTTT. This sequence encodes CASSRGGLVSGGNTIYF.

The rearrangement uses TRBV7-2 and TRBJ2-1; 13 bases fit TRBD2. Unmatched junction bases numbered 4, after V lost 1 base and J lost 7 bases. CDR1 and CDR2 from the germline V gene are SGHTA and FQGNSA. The CDR3 extends over 16 amino acids. This chain's CDR3 is CASSLDQLAGGNEQFF. The DNA of the CDR3 is TGTGCCAGCAGCTTAGACCAACTAGCGGGGGGGAATGAGCAGTTCTTC.

A single count supports this clone. V usage is TRBV2 and J usage is TRBJ1-2; D is uncertain. There are 13 residues in the CDR3. Between the trimmed V and J ends, which lost 4 bases and 4 bases, there was a span of 10 bases. CDR1 and CDR2 (germline): SNHLY, FYNNEI. In DNA, the CDR3 is TGTGCCAGCAGTGTTGGAGGTGTCTATGGCTACACCTTC. Protein sequence: CASSVGGVYGYTF.

A few counts support this clone. The J gene is TRBJ1-5, the V gene TRBV3-1 (or the pseudogene TRBV3-2); D uncertain. CDR3 length: 15 amino acids. The V gene's germline CDR1 is LGHDT and CDR2 YNNKEL (reference sequence). Trimming took off 1 base at V and 0 bases at J, with 7 bases between the two ends. The CDR3 region has the DNA TGTGCCAGCAGCCAAGGCCAATTTAGCAATCAGCCCCAGCATTTT. This translates into CASSQGQFSNQPQHF.

The chain couples TRBV3-1 (or the pseudogene TRBV3-2) to TRBJ2-1; D possibly corresponds to TRBD2 (6 bases). The CDR3 loop spans 17 amino acids. CDR1 LGHDT and CDR2 YNNKEL come from the germline V gene (reference sequence). Deletions cut 4 bases from V and 4 bases from J, with 20 bases between. The CDR3 loop is CASSLTAGLGTYNEQFF. For the CDR3, the DNA is TGTGCCAGCAGCCTCACTGCGGGACTTGGTACTTACAATGAGCAGTTCTTC.

The chain recombines TRBV6-2 or TRBV6-3 with TRBJ1-5, with a weak D call TRBD1 (5 bases). Trimming stripped 6 bases from V and 4 bases from J, with 10 bases between. This CDR3 has 13 residues. Per germline, CDR1 MNHEY and CDR2 SVGEGT. The CDR3 spells CASSPGPNQPQHF. CDR3 DNA: TGTGCCAGCAGCCCAGGGCCTAATCAGCCCCAGCATTTT.

V usage is TRBV30 and J usage is TRBJ1-1; no reliable D call. The V end was cut by 0 bases, the J end by 1 base, with 6 bases between. Germline loops: CDR1 GTSNPN, CDR2 SVGIG (reference sequence). CDR3 size: 13 residues. The CDR3 DNA reads TGTGCCTGGAGTGTACAGACGAACACTGAAGCTTTCTTT. It yields the protein CAWSVQTNTEAFF.

The V and J genes are TRBV28 and TRBJ1-6; no clear D gene. The CDR3 has 16 residues. In germline, CDR1 is MDHEN, CDR2 SYDVKM. Trimming took off 3 bases at V and 0 bases at J, with 9 bases between the two ends. The CDR3 here is CASSFASSSYNSPLHF. CDR3 nucleotides: TGTGCCAGCAGTTTCGCCTCGAGCTCCTATAATTCACCCCTCCACTTT.

This chain links TRBV6-1 with TRBJ1-1; the D is unclear. Per the germline V gene, CDR1 is MNHNS and CDR2 is SASEGT. Trimming took off 1 base at V and 5 bases at J, with 5 bases between the two ends. This CDR3 has 12 amino acids. The CDR3 is CASSEGRTEAFF. In DNA form, the CDR3 reads TGTGCCAGCAGTGAAGGCAGGACTGAAGCTTTCTTT.

The chain has TRBV7-2 and TRBJ2-1, with 9 bases identical to TRBD2. V lost 2 bases, J lost 3 bases, and 2 bases stayed unmatched. This CDR3 has 15 residues. Germline CDR1 SGHTA, CDR2 FQGNSA. CDR3 sequence reads: CASSLQTSGYNEQFF. Here the CDR3 DNA reads TGTGCCAGCAGCTTACAGACTAGCGGCTACAATGAGCAGTTCTTC.